This is a list of T cell receptor beta chains from one sample in a study of cytomegalovirus exposure and HLA in healthy donors. The assay was immunoSEQ multiplex PCR, and TCRdb's table has in-frame clones only and misses some. The table has 100,000 to 150,000 clones, 78% seen once. The specimen was PBMCs. These TCRs come from a man aged 25-45 years in good health and CMV-seropositive. The CDR3 runs from the conserved cysteine through the conserved F or W. D genes are given only for firm matches. Some rows mark clone size as missing; the rest say once, few, many or name a class of expanded clone.

- | - | TRBJ1-5 | TRBV19 | TGTGCCAGTAGTATAGATCCGAAGGGGAATCAGCCCCAGCATTTT | CASSIDPKGNQPQHF
- | - | TRBJ1-2 | TRBV29-1 | TGCAGCGCCTATGGGCGACGGCAAATGGACTATGGCTACACCTTC | CSAYGRRQMDYGYTF
- | - | TRBJ1-5 | TRBV6-5 | TGTGCCAGCAGCCAGGATGGAGGGCCCTCTCCCCAGCATTTT | CASSQDGGPSPQHF
- | - | TRBJ2-1 | TRBV27 | TGTGCCTCGAGAAGTGAGCAGTTCTTC | CASRSEQFF
- | - | TRBJ2-2 | TRBV5-1 | TGCGCCAGCACCCGTTCGGGGGAGCTGTTTTTT | CASTRSGELFF
TRBD2 | - | TRBJ2-7 | TRBV5-1 | TGCGCCAGCAGCTTGGGGACTAGCGGGAGTGCCTACGAGCAGTACTTC | CASSLGTSGSAYEQYF
- | - | TRBJ2-5 | TRBV27 | TGTGCCAGCAGTTTACAGGGATGGGGTCAAGAGACCCAGTACTTC | CASSLQGWGQETQYF
- | - | TRBJ2-2 | TRBV4-3 | TGCGCCAGCAGCCAAGTCCGGGACACCCCGAACACCGGGGAGCTGTTTTTT | CASSQVRDTPNTGELFF
- | - | TRBJ2-7 | TRBV7-2 | TGTGCCAGCAGCTTAGGGCTTGACTACGAGCAGTACTTC | CASSLGLDYEQYF
- | - | TRBJ1-2 | TRBV30 | TGTGCCTGGCCCTCAGGGGACTATGGCTACACCTTC | CAWPSGDYGYTF
TRBD1 | few | TRBJ1-1 | TRBV2 | TGTGCCAGCAGGGAGAGGGGGCGCACCACTGAAGCTTTCTTT | CASRERGRTTEAFF
- | - | TRBJ2-7 | TRBV27 | TGTGCCAGCAGCCCTACGGTATACGAGCAGTACTTC | CASSPTVYEQYF
- | once | TRBJ2-1 | TRBV27 | TGTGCCAGCAGTTCCAGGGTCCATGAGCAGTTCTTC | CASSSRVHEQFF
TRBD1 | - | TRBJ1-2 | TRBV29-1 | TGCAGCGTTGCCGCCTCAGGGGGCAGCTATGGCTACACCTTC | CSVAASGGSYGYTF
- | - | TRBJ1-2 | TRBV7-8 | TGTGCCAGCAGCCTACCCCCCCCCGGGGGCTACACCTTC | CASSLPPPGGYTF
- | - | TRBJ1-2 | TRBV14 | TGTGCCAGCAGCCAAGAATCCTTTTATGGCTACACCTTC | CASSQESFYGYTF
TRBD1 | few | TRBJ2-3 | TRBV9 | TGTGCCAGCAGCGAGGGGACAGATCTGCAGTATTTT | CASSEGTDLQYF
- | - | TRBJ2-2 | TRBV6-1 | TGTGCCAGCAGTGATTTGGGGGGTTCGGGGGAGCTGTTTTTT | CASSDLGGSGELFF
TRBD1 | - | TRBJ1-2 | TRBV5-1 | TGCGCCAGCAGCTTGGCCCTAGGGACAGGGGGAGGCTACACCTTC | CASSLALGTGGGYTF
- | few | TRBJ2-1 | TRBV4-1 | TGCGCCAGCAGCCAAGATCCTGGAGCCTACTACAATGAGCAGTTCTTC | CASSQDPGAYYNEQFF
- | - | TRBJ2-5 | TRBV29-1 | TGCAGCGTTGGGGCAGGGCGGGAGACCCAGTACTTC | CSVGAGRETQYF
TRBD1 | - | TRBJ1-5 | TRBV5-6 | TGTGCCAGCAGCCCCTGGACAGGGGTTAATCAGCCCCAGCATTTT | CASSPWTGVNQPQHF
TRBD2 | - | TRBJ2-2 | TRBV5-1 | TGCGCCAGCAGCTTGACTAGCGGAGAGAACACCGGGGAGCTGTTTTTT | CASSLTSGENTGELFF
TRBD2 | - | TRBJ2-5 | TRBV5-6 | TGTGCCAGCACCCCTCCGGGACTACGAGAGACCCAGTACTTC | CASTPPGLRETQYF
TRBD1 | once | TRBJ2-3 | TRBV29-1 | TGCAGCGTTGTGGTACAGGGGAATGGGTATTTT | CSVVVQGNGYF
- | - | TRBJ1-2 | TRBV7-2 | TGTGCCAGCAGCGGAAGAGGGTATGCGGGGGATGGCTACACCTTC | CASSGRGYAGDGYTF
- | - | TRBJ2-1 | TRBV21-1 | TGTGCCAGCAGCACCGGGGGAAACAATGAGCAGTTCTTC | CASSTGGNNEQFF
- | - | TRBJ1-1 | TRBV2 | TGTGCCAGCCCAGCGGGGTCCACTGAAGCTTTCTTT | CASPAGSTEAFF
- | - | TRBJ2-7 | TRBV30 | TGTGCCTGGAGTGCGGGACACTACGAGCAGTACTTC | CAWSAGHYEQYF
- | few | TRBJ2-7 | TRBV27 | TGTGCCAGCAGTTTCGGGACAAGGAACTACGAGCAGTACTTC | CASSFGTRNYEQYF
TRBD1 | - | TRBJ1-2 | TRBV5-6 | TGTGCCAGCAGCTTGGTAGGGACAGGGGGAGTTGATGGCTACACCTTC | CASSLVGTGGVDGYTF
TRBD2 | - | TRBJ2-1 | TRBV2 | TGTGCCAGCAGTGGTCCGACTAGCGGGAGGGCCGGGTATCTGAAGCAGTTCTTC | CASSGPTSGRAGYLKQFF
- | - | TRBJ1-2 | TRBV9 | TGTGCCAGCAGCCGAACCAACAGGGTACAGGACTATGGCTACACCTTC | CASSRTNRVQDYGYTF
- | - | TRBJ2-3 | TRBV11-2 | TGTGCCAGCAGCTCTGAGACACATAGCACAGATACGCAGTATTTT | CASSSETHSTDTQYF
TRBD1 | - | TRBJ2-7 | TRBV4-2 | TGTGCCAGCAGCCAAGCGGACAGGGGCGCCTACGAGCAGTACTTC | CASSQADRGAYEQYF
TRBD1 | few | TRBJ2-7 | TRBV28 | TGTGCCAGCAGCCTACCGCAGGGGGCGCGGTTCGAGCAGTACTTC | CASSLPQGARFEQYF
- | - | TRBJ1-2 | TRBV28 | TGTGCCAGCAGTTTAGGGGGGGACTATGGCTACACCTTC | CASSLGGDYGYTF
- | once | TRBJ2-2 | TRBV9 | TGTGCCGGACGCGGGGGCGGGAGCGACACCGGGGAGCTGTTTTTT | CAGRGGGSDTGELFF
TRBD2 | - | TRBJ2-3 | TRBV6-4 | TGTGCCAGCAGTGCCCGAGCGGGAGAGGGAGATACGCAGTATTTT | CASSARAGEGDTQYF
TRBD1 | - | TRBJ2-3 | TRBV5-1 | TGCGCCAGCAGACCCCCGGGACAGCGCACAGATACGCAGTATTTT | CASRPPGQRTDTQYF
TRBD1 | - | TRBJ2-5 | TRBV5-1 | TGCGCCAGCAGCTTCCAACAGGGGCAAGAGACCCAGTACTTC | CASSFQQGQETQYF
TRBD2 | - | TRBJ2-3 | TRBV2 | TGTGCCAGCATACGACTAGCGGGGGGGGATACGCAGTATTTT | CASIRLAGGDTQYF
- | - | TRBJ1-2 | TRBV7-8 | TGTGCCAGCAGCTTAGGTTCGGGGGTTAACTATGGCTACACCTTC | CASSLGSGVNYGYTF
- | - | TRBJ1-2 | TRBV6-1 | TGTGCCAGCAGTGCAAACAGGGATGGCTACACCTTC | CASSANRDGYTF
TRBD2 | - | TRBJ2-3 | TRBV11-1 | TGTGCCAGCAGACGTCGGACTAGCGCCACAGATACGCAGTATTTT | CASRRRTSATDTQYF
- | - | TRBJ2-1 | TRBV7-2 | TGTGCCAGCAGCTTTAGGGGAAGCAATGAGCAGTTCTTC | CASSFRGSNEQFF
TRBD1 | - | TRBJ2-1 | TRBV2 | TGTGCCAGCAGCAGGGACAGCTCCTACAATGAGCAGTTCTTC | CASSRDSSYNEQFF
- | - | TRBJ1-2 | TRBV30 | TGTGCCTCCCGACGGGGGTACACCCCCTCCTATGGCTACACCTTC | CASRRGYTPSYGYTF